This TCR beta chain was identified in a study of response to subunit inactivated influenza vaccine. TCRdb itself ran the RT-PCR reads through MiXCR, one entry per CDR3 protein. Of 800,000 to 1,000,000 distinct CDR3 sequences listed, roughly 20% are singletons. This clonotype has a handful of counts. The CDR3 runs 13 residues. The germline V and J ends were trimmed by 4 bases and 7 bases, with 13 bases remaining between them. The chain couples TRBV12-3 or TRBV12-4 to TRBJ1-2; D call uncertain. Specimen: PBMCs from blood, collected 5 days after vaccination. The sequence derives from a man aged 45-65 years who received an inactivated influenza vaccine. The CDR3 nucleotides read TGTGCCAGCAGTTCGCTCCGGACGGGTGGCTACACCTTC. Translating gives CASSSLRTGGYTF.